This T cell receptor (beta chain) originates from a study of control samples from healthy donors and cancer patients. Per germline, CDR1 SEHNR and CDR2 FQNEAQ (reference sequence). The germline V and J ends were trimmed by 2 bases and 11 bases, with 12 bases remaining between them. The CDR3 has 12 residues. Measured with immunoSEQ multiplex PCR; TCRdb has only the in-frame clones, and not every one. Here the sample spans about 120,000 clones, approximately 90% being singletons. Sequencing used blood. The origin of this receptor is a woman aged 70-85 years in good health. The chain recombines TRBV7-9 with TRBJ1-1; D is unclear. The CDR3 protein is CASSLSGPYAFF. The DNA for the CDR3 is TGTGCCAGCAGCTTATCTGGGCCATATGCTTTCTTT.